The 16 T cell receptor beta chains below all came from one sample that was sequenced in a study of cytomegalovirus exposure and HLA in healthy donors. PCR employed 60 Vbeta and 13 Jbeta primers. Profiled with immunoSEQ multiplex PCR; TCRdb holds only in-frame clones, not every one. The sample lists nearly 110,000 clones; roughly 77% were seen once. Sequencing used PBMCs. These receptors all stem from a man between 35 and 55 years old in good health and CMV-seronegative.

This sequence joins TRBV9 and TRBJ2-7; no reliable D call. The CDR3 contains 15 residues. The germline gives CDR1 SGDLS, CDR2 YYNGEE. V was pared by 3 bases and J by 8 bases, with 21 bases between. Here the CDR3 reads CASSASTLPITKQYF. CDR3 nucleotides: TGTGCCAGCAGCGCATCCACCCTCCCGATCACAAAGCAGTACTTC.

In this sample, this clone turned up once. This CDR3 is CASSYSGEMNTEAFF. CDR3 coding DNA: TGTGCCAGCAGTTACTCCGGGGAAATGAACACTGAAGCTTTCTTT. The gene calls are TRBV6-6 and TRBJ1-1; D is uncertain. The CDR3 spans 15 residues. Trimming left V 0 bases short and J 0 bases short, with 8 bases between. Germline V gives CDR1 MNHNY, CDR2 SVGAGI (reference sequence).

J is TRBJ1-4 and V is TRBV11-2; a weak D match, TRBD1 (6 bases). The V gene lost 5 bases and the J gene lost 3 bases, with 16 bases spanning the gap. The CDR3 has 16 residues. Germline CDR1 SGHAT, CDR2 FQNNGV. CDR3 in DNA: TGTGCCAGCAGCCTAATGACAGGTTTAGCTAATGAAAAACTGTTTTTT. This codes for CASSLMTGLANEKLFF.

This clone was detected only once. This sequence joins TRBV6-6 and TRBJ2-5; no reliable D call. The CDR3 loop spans 13 amino acids. Per the germline V gene, CDR1 is MNHNY and CDR2 is SVGAGI (reference sequence). Deletions cut 2 bases from V and 4 bases from J, with 8 bases between. For the CDR3, the DNA is TGTGCCAGCAGTTACACTACTGGAGAGACCCAGTACTTC. Residues: CASSYTTGETQYF.

As to this clone: Other DNA sequences in the same sample also yield this CDR3. The J gene is TRBJ1-1, the V gene TRBV7-9; unclear D gene. Germline V gives CDR1 SEHNR, CDR2 FQNEAQ (reference sequence). V was trimmed by 3 bases and J by 1 base, leaving 6 bases between them. This CDR3 is built from 13 residues. The DNA of the CDR3 is TGTGCCAGCAGCTTGCAGGAGAACACTGAAGCTTTCTTT. Translation: CASSLQENTEAFF.

This chain links TRBV6-6 with TRBJ2-7, with D maybe TRBD2 (5 bases). This CDR3 spans 11 amino acids. The V gene's germline CDR1 is MNHNY and CDR2 SVGAGI (reference sequence). V lost 2 bases, J lost 7 bases, and 6 bases lay in between. As DNA, the CDR3 is TGTGCCAGCAGTTACACGGGGGAGCAGTACTTC. Translated: CASSYTGEQYF.

This sequence joins TRBV4-1 and TRBJ2-5, with D uncertain. Germline lookup yields CDR1 MGHRA and CDR2 YSYEKL. The CDR3 sequence is 13 residues long. The germline V and J ends were trimmed by 1 base and 7 bases, with 10 bases remaining between them. This chain's CDR3 is CASSQVPLGTQYF. Here the CDR3 DNA reads TGCGCCAGCAGCCAAGTACCCCTCGGGACCCAGTACTTC.

On this clone: Different DNA sequences within this sample yield the same CDR3. The chain recombines TRBV5-1 with TRBJ1-1; D is unclear. The CDR3 is 15 amino acids. V dropped 4 bases and J dropped 1 base, with 14 bases sitting between them. CDR1 and CDR2 from the germline V gene are SGHRS and YFSETQ. The CDR3 DNA follows: TGCGCCAGCAGCCCGTTGGGCCTGCCGAACACTGAAGCTTTCTTT. Protein product: CASSPLGLPNTEAFF.

The rearrangement uses TRBV19 and TRBJ1-2; D remains ambiguous. V lost 8 bases and J 3 bases, leaving 13 bases between the germline ends. The CDR3 loop spans 13 amino acids. CDR1 and CDR2 from the germline V gene are LNHDA and SQIVND (reference sequence). The CDR3 coding sequence is TGTGCCAGTCTTGGCGACAAACACTATGGCTACACCTTC. This gives the protein CASLGDKHYGYTF. Based on the CDR3 plus reference TRBV19 and TRBJ1-2, the full variable domain is DGGITQSPKYLFRKEGQNVTLSCEQNLNHDAMYWYRQDPGQGLRLIYYSQIVNDFQKGDIAEGYSVSREKKESFPLTVTSAQKNPTAFYLCASLGDKHYGYTFGSGTRLTVV.

This clone was observed a single time. V and J are TRBV2 and TRBJ2-1, with 11 bases matching TRBD2. V lost 4 bases and J lost 2; bases outside the gene matches: 13. The CDR3 totals 19 residues. CDR1 SNHLY and CDR2 FYNNEI come from the germline V gene. The DNA of the CDR3 is TGTGCCAGCAGTGGGTCCTTAAATCCACTAGCGGGGGCCTACAATGAGCAGTTCTTC. Protein: CASSGSLNPLAGAYNEQFF.

This chain connects TRBV5-1 to TRBJ2-2, with D perhaps matching TRBD2 (7 bases). CDR1 and CDR2 (germline): SGHRS, YFSETQ. V dropped 0 bases and J dropped 5 bases, with 14 bases sitting between them. This CDR3 spans 16 amino acids. Here the CDR3 reads CASSLVGGASTGELFF. DNA for the CDR3: TGCGCCAGCAGCTTGGTAGGGGGGGCGAGTACCGGGGAGCTGTTTTTT.

This rearrangement joins TRBV29-1 to TRBJ2-7, with D tentatively TRBD1 (6 bases). Germline CDR1 and CDR2: SQVTM and ANQGSEA. The CDR3 sequence is 11 residues long. With 7 bases removed from V and 5 bases from J, the gap between germline ends came to 12 bases. The CDR3 reads CSGRWGHEQYF. CDR3 nucleotide sequence: TGCAGCGGCCGTTGGGGGCACGAGCAGTACTTC.

This chain uses TRBV7-2 with TRBJ1-5, with D possibly being TRBD1 (6 bases). The CDR3 has 17 amino acids. V was trimmed by 5 bases and J by 2 bases, leaving 19 bases between them. Germline-derived CDR1 and CDR2 are SGHTA and FQGNSA. The CDR3 spells CASSLPGGGARNQPQHF. As DNA, the CDR3 is TGTGCCAGCAGCCTTCCCGGAGGGGGGGCTCGCAATCAGCCCCAGCATTTT.

This chain links TRBV2 with TRBJ2-7; D ambiguous. The germline CDR1 and CDR2 sequences are SNHLY and FYNNEI. V lost 0 bases and J 4 bases, leaving 10 bases between the germline ends. The CDR3 runs to 14 residues. The CDR3 is CASSEAAEPYEQYF. In nucleotides, the CDR3 is TGTGCCAGCAGTGAAGCTGCGGAGCCATACGAGCAGTACTTC.

This clone was seen at least ten times. V is TRBV6-1 and J is TRBJ1-4; 7 nucleotides align to TRBD1. The CDR3 consists of 14 residues. Germline V gene sequence: CDR1 MNHNS, CDR2 SASEGT. J gave up 1 base and V 7 bases, and 3 bases lay outside the gene matches. The CDR3 protein is CASNRDRTNEKLFF. DNA of the CDR3: TGTGCCAGCAATAGGGACAGAACTAATGAAAAACTGTTTTTT.

This chain uses TRBV5-1 with TRBJ2-2, with D unresolved. CDR1 is SGHRS and CDR2 is YFSETQ in the germline V gene. V was trimmed by 2 bases and J by 1 base, leaving 6 bases between them. This CDR3 is 14 amino acids long. This CDR3 reads CASSLARNTGELFF. CDR3 sequence (DNA): TGCGCCAGCAGCTTAGCGCGGAACACCGGGGAGCTGTTTTTT.